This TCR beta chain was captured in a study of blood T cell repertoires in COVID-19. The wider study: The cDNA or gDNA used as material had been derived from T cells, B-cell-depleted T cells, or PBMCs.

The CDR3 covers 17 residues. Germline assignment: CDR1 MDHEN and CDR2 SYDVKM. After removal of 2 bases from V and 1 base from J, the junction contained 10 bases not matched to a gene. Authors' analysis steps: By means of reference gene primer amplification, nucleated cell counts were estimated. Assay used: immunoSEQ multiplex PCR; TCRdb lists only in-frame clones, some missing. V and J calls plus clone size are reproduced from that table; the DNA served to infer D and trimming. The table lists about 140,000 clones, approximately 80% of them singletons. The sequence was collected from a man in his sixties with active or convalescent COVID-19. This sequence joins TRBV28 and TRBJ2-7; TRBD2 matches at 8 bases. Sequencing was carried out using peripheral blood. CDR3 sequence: CASSLRGSSGVSYEQYF. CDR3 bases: TGTGCCAGCAGTTTACGGGGGAGTAGCGGGGTGTCCTACGAGCAGTACTTC.